This is a list of T cell receptor beta chains from one sample in a study of cytomegalovirus exposure and HLA in healthy donors. Sequencing used immunoSEQ multiplex PCR; TCRdb keeps in-frame clones, though not all of them. The sample includes roughly 170,000 clones, 60% to 85% of them seen just once. Sequences were obtained from PBMCs. The source of these receptors is a female donor in good health and CMV-seronegative. The CDR3 runs from the conserved cysteine through the conserved F or W.

v_gene: TRBV27
j_gene: TRBJ2-1
CDR3aa: CASSFFTSGRGNEQFF

v_gene: TRBV6-5
j_gene: TRBJ2-7
CDR3aa: CASSYSRSSGFYEQYF

v_gene: TRBV2
j_gene: TRBJ2-5
CDR3aa: CASGLVTPEQYF

v_gene: TRBV6-5
j_gene: TRBJ2-2
CDR3aa: CASSWVGNTGELFF

v_gene: TRBV29-1
j_gene: TRBJ2-7
CDR3aa: CSVDVTLTSGRGYEQYF

v_gene: TRBV9
j_gene: TRBJ2-3
CDR3aa: CASNERTYTDTQYF

v_gene: TRBV10-3
j_gene: TRBJ1-1
CDR3aa: CAISESSGGVGAFF

v_gene: TRBV7-6
j_gene: TRBJ2-7
CDR3aa: CASSLSGSDGQYF

v_gene: TRBV9
j_gene: TRBJ1-1
CDR3aa: CASSVGAGREGTEAFF

v_gene: TRBV2
j_gene: TRBJ2-3
CDR3aa: CASSTWTRGDTQYF

v_gene: TRBV4-2
j_gene: TRBJ2-2
CDR3aa: CASSQERTSGITGELFF

v_gene: TRBV4-2
j_gene: TRBJ2-3
CDR3aa: CASSQETTSGRAVTDTQYF

v_gene: TRBV2
j_gene: TRBJ1-6
CDR3aa: CASSAGLGYSPLHF

v_gene: TRBV18
j_gene: TRBJ1-4
CDR3aa: CASSLPGGQNEKLFF

v_gene: TRBV2
j_gene: TRBJ1-2
CDR3aa: CASSEAMSQGAGLETF

v_gene: TRBV28
j_gene: TRBJ2-7
CDR3aa: CASSSKAGEQYF

v_gene: TRBV18
j_gene: TRBJ2-2
CDR3aa: CASSSLLKNTGELFF

v_gene: TRBV6-1
j_gene: TRBJ2-3
CDR3aa: CATRRDLSTDTQYF

v_gene: TRBV6-1
j_gene: TRBJ1-2
CDR3aa: CASSEAGDYGYTF

v_gene: TRBV19
j_gene: TRBJ2-1
CDR3aa: CASRISSYNEQFF

v_gene: TRBV7-9
j_gene: TRBJ1-6
CDR3aa: CASSLHRNNSPLHF

v_gene: TRBV6-6
j_gene: TRBJ2-2
CDR3aa: CASCPAGGEYTGELFF

v_gene: TRBV9
j_gene: TRBJ2-1
CDR3aa: CASSSGTISGNEQFF

v_gene: TRBV28
j_gene: TRBJ1-2
CDR3aa: CASRTGQDYGYTF

v_gene: TRBV10-3
j_gene: TRBJ1-2
CDR3aa: CAIGTGGGGYTF

v_gene: TRBV7-9
j_gene: TRBJ1-4
CDR3aa: CASSLAAGKNEKLFF

v_gene: TRBV5-1
j_gene: TRBJ2-1
CDR3aa: CASSFSRVYNEQFF

v_gene: TRBV5-6
j_gene: TRBJ1-3
CDR3aa: CASSLQGVSGNTIYF

v_gene: TRBV7-2
j_gene: TRBJ1-5
CDR3aa: CASSLANRVGQPQHF

v_gene: TRBV7-8
j_gene: TRBJ1-1
CDR3aa: CASSRTGGVTEAFF

v_gene: TRBV4-2
j_gene: TRBJ1-6
CDR3aa: CASSQARWIGAPLHF

v_gene: TRBV5-1
j_gene: TRBJ1-1
CDR3aa: CASSSLQGASTEAFF